These 15 T cell receptor beta chains originate from one sample sequenced in a study of blood T cell repertoires in COVID-19. The method was immunoSEQ multiplex PCR; TCRdb's version includes in-frame clones alone and lacks a portion of them. This sample carries about 150,000 clones, over 75% of them seen once, and the ten largest clones take 0.63%. Material: peripheral blood. Source of these receptors: a man aged 60 to 69 with COVID-19, enrolled during active disease.

The chain employs TRBV19 and TRBJ1-1, with TRBD1 matching 10 bases. The V gene's germline CDR1 is LNHDA and CDR2 SQIVND (reference sequence). J lost 10 bases, V lost 6 bases, and 5 bases had no gene match. There are 12 residues in the CDR3. Here the CDR3 reads CASRYRDRGAFF. CDR3 bases: TGTGCCAGTAGGTACCGGGACAGGGGAGCTTTCTTT.

This clone was detected a few times. The CDR3 here is CACNPPFSGYTF. CDR3 DNA sequence: TGTGCCTGTAATCCACCATTTAGTGGCTACACCTTC. This chain connects TRBV30 to TRBJ1-2; D is unresolved. The CDR3 length is 12 residues. V was shortened by 6 bases and J by 7 bases, with 15 bases between the two germline ends. Germline CDR1 and CDR2: GTSNPN and SVGIG (reference sequence).

This sequence joins TRBV19 and TRBJ1-1, with 7 positions matching TRBD1. V was clipped by 1 base and J by 5 bases; unmatched bases: 4. There are 14 residues in the CDR3. Germline V gene data show CDR1 as LNHDA and CDR2 as SQIVND (reference sequence). In DNA form, the CDR3 reads TGTGCCAGTAGTATAGCAGCAGGGGGGACTGAAGCTTTCTTT. It is translated as CASSIAAGGTEAFF.

This rearrangement joins TRBV30 to TRBJ2-2; 8 nucleotides line up with TRBD1. This CDR3 comprises 14 residues. CDR1 GTSNPN and CDR2 SVGIG come from the germline V gene (reference sequence). V gave up 2 bases and J gave up 6 bases; unmatched junction bases: 5. CDR3 DNA: TGTGCCTGGAGTAGACAGGGGTTCCCCGGGGAGCTGTTTTTT. It specifies CAWSRQGFPGELFF. The whole variable domain, remainder taken from reference TRBV30 and TRBJ2-2, is SQTIHQWPATLVQPVGSPLSLECTVEGTSNPNLYWYRQAAGRGLQLLFYSVGIGQISSEVPQNLSASRPQDRQFILSSKKLLLSDSGFYLCAWSRQGFPGELFFGEGSRLTVL.

The rearrangement uses TRBV5-1 and TRBJ1-1; the D gene is possibly TRBD1 (6 bases). The CDR3 spans 14 residues. CDR1 and CDR2 from the germline V gene are SGHRS and YFSETQ. Deletions cut 5 bases from V and 2 bases from J, with 13 bases between. This chain's CDR3 is CASSTGTYNTEAFF. The DNA for the CDR3 is TGCGCCAGCAGTACCGGGACATACAACACTGAAGCTTTCTTT.

Note on this clone: Other DNA sequences in the sample encode the same CDR3. V is TRBV6-5 and J is TRBJ1-2, with D tentatively TRBD1 (6 bases). The CDR3 consists of 14 residues. V gave up 0 bases and J gave up 2 bases, with 7 bases separating them. Germline CDR1 MNHEY, CDR2 SVGAGI. CDR3 in amino acids: CASSYSTGNYGYTF. CDR3 sequence (DNA): TGTGCCAGCAGTTACTCGACAGGAAACTATGGCTACACCTTC.

The CDR3 reads CASSQTSFSYNEQFF. In DNA, the CDR3 is TGTGCCAGCAGCCAGACATCCTTCTCCTACAATGAGCAGTTCTTC. The chain has TRBV7-2 and TRBJ2-1, with D uncertain. Trimming took 5 bases from V and 0 from J, leaving 11 bases between them. Germline V CDR1 and CDR2: SGHTA, FQGNSA. CDR3 length: 15 amino acids. The full variable domain, its missing parts supplied by reference TRBV7-2 and TRBJ2-1, is GAGVSQSPSNKVTEKGKDVELRCDPISGHTALYWYRQSLGQGLEFLIYFQGNSAPDKSGLPSDRFSAERTGGSVSTLTIQRTQQEDSAVYLCASSQTSFSYNEQFFGPGTRLTVL.

The chain uses TRBV7-6 and TRBJ1-3; possible D gene TRBD1, 6 bases. V gave up 2 bases and J gave up 2 bases, with 16 bases separating them. The CDR3 extends over 17 amino acids. CDR1 and CDR2 (germline): SGHVS, FNYEAQ. The CDR3 reads CASSLTSRGEPGNTIYF. DNA for the CDR3: TGTGCCAGCAGCTTAACTTCCAGGGGAGAACCTGGAAACACCATATATTTT.

The chain uses TRBV7-3 and TRBJ1-3; TRBD1 is a possible D gene (6 bases). CDR3 length: 15 amino acids. CDR1 is SGHTA and CDR2 is FQGTGA in the germline V gene. Trimming removed 3 bases from V and 4 bases from J, with 13 bases in between. CDR3 bases: TGTGCCAGCAGCTTTAGACAGGAGATGGGAAACACCATATATTTT. Protein product: CASSFRQEMGNTIYF.

With respect to this clone: This CDR3 is also generated by other DNA sequences in the sample. This chain joins TRBV19 and TRBJ1-2, with 7 bases lining up with TRBD1. The CDR3 consists of 15 residues. CDR1 LNHDA and CDR2 SQIVND come from the germline V gene (reference sequence). V shed 6 bases, J shed 1 base, and the junction held 8 bases outside the gene matches. In DNA, the CDR3 is TGTGCCAGTAGGGACCGGGACAGACTTAACTATGGCTACACCTTC. Translation: CASRDRDRLNYGYTF.

The chain carries TRBV7-2 and TRBJ1-4; the D is unclear. Trimming took 2 bases from V and 3 from J, leaving 16 bases between them. This CDR3 region has 17 residues. In germline, CDR1 is SGHTA, CDR2 FQGNSA. CDR3 sequence: CASSLFRGGVSNEKLFF. The CDR3 nucleotides are TGTGCCAGCAGCTTATTCCGGGGTGGTGTTTCTAATGAAAAACTGTTTTTT.

The rearrangement joins TRBV28 to TRBJ2-3, with TRBD2 matching over 13 bases. V was pared by 6 bases and J by 2 bases, with 5 bases of the junction left unmatched. CDR3 size: 16 residues. Per germline, CDR1 MDHEN and CDR2 SYDVKM. The CDR3 reads CASSPTSGGLTDTQYF. The CDR3 DNA is TGTGCCAGCAGCCCGACTAGCGGGGGGCTCACAGATACGCAGTATTTT.

This chain uses TRBV27 with TRBJ2-7; 7 bases match TRBD1. J lost 1 base, V lost 3 bases, and 6 bases had no gene match. CDR1 is MNHEY, CDR2 SMNVEV, per germline (reference sequence). This CDR3 contains 15 residues. As DNA, the CDR3 is TGTGCCAGCAGTTTTAACAGGGGCACATCCTACGAGCAGTACTTC. This translates into CASSFNRGTSYEQYF.

The CDR3 DNA reads as TGCGCCAGCAGCCAAGATCTGGACAGAGAGAACTATGGCTACACCTTC. Its protein is CASSQDLDRENYGYTF. The V call is TRBV4-3, the J call TRBJ1-2; a weak D match, TRBD1 (6 bases). The germline CDR1 and CDR2 sequences are LGHNA and YSLEER. The V end lost 0 bases, the J end lost 2 bases, and 13 bases lay between the germline ends. The CDR3 is 16 amino acids.

This sequence joins TRBV4-3 and TRBJ2-7; D perhaps matches TRBD1 (5 bases). This CDR3 is 14 amino acids long. The ends were cut back, 5 bases at V and 1 base at J, with 12 bases in the middle. Germline CDR1 LGHNA, CDR2 YSLEER. The CDR3 DNA reads as TGCGCCAGCAGCGAAGGGGCTTTTTCCTACGAGCAGTACTTC. Protein sequence: CASSEGAFSYEQYF.